This entry features one T cell receptor (beta chain) sequence. The data were obtained in a study of blood T cell repertoires in COVID-19. Overall study context: Donors in the United States, Italy and Spain gave samples during acute or convalescent COVID-19. PBMCs, B-cell-depleted T cells, or T cells provided the cDNA or gDNA that made up the material.

The germline V gene has CDR1 WSHSY and CDR2 SAAADI. The V end was cut by 8 bases, the J end by 4 bases, with 14 bases between. CDR3 length: 13 residues. Authors' analysis steps: Amplifying reference gene primers gave estimates of nucleated cell counts. Assay used: immunoSEQ multiplex PCR; TCRdb lists only in-frame clones, some missing. The DNA gave D and trimming, while V, J and clone size come from that table. The sample carries roughly 220,000 clones, roughly 80% recorded once. The sequencing input was peripheral blood. J is TRBJ1-1 and V is TRBV10-2; perhaps TRBD1 as D (6 bases). The receptor's source is a woman between 25 and 40 years old who had recovered from COVID-19. The CDR3 region is CASGRGLGTEAFF. The CDR3 nucleotides are TGCGCCAGCGGCAGGGGACTAGGCACTGAAGCTTTCTTT.